The rows below give T cell receptor beta chains drawn from one sample of a study of T cell changes during pregnancy in multiple sclerosis. Clones were sequenced by immunoSEQ multiplex PCR, and TCRdb holds only the in-frame ones, with some missing. The sample carries tens of thousands of clones, about nine tenths recorded once. Material: peripheral blood, obtained in the first trimester of pregnancy. The receptors here all came from a female donor with multiple sclerosis, enrolled in a pregnancy study. The CDR3 runs from the conserved cysteine through the conserved F or W. Each record gives: V gene, D gene, J gene, clone size, CDR3 DNA, CDR3 protein. The D gene is left open where the match is weak. Where a row states a size, it is once, few, many or the class of an expanded clone; other rows omit it.

V gene: TRBV5-8; D gene: TRBD1; J gene: TRBJ2-3; clone size: -; CDR3 DNA: TGTGCCAGCAGCTCCGGGACAGGGGCAGATACGCAGTATTTT; CDR3 protein: CASSSGTGADTQYF
V gene: TRBV14; D gene: -; J gene: TRBJ2-7; clone size: -; CDR3 DNA: TGTGCCAGCAGCCAATGGGGGGTCCACGAGCAGTACTTC; CDR3 protein: CASSQWGVHEQYF
V gene: TRBV30; D gene: -; J gene: TRBJ2-3; clone size: few; CDR3 DNA: TGTGCCTGGAGACTTTCGGTGGAGTATTTT; CDR3 protein: CAWRLSVEYF
V gene: TRBV14; D gene: TRBD1; J gene: TRBJ1-2; clone size: -; CDR3 DNA: TGTGCCAGCAGCCAAGCTGCCAGGGGGCTCTCTGGCTACACCTTC; CDR3 protein: CASSQAARGLSGYTF
V gene: TRBV2; D gene: -; J gene: TRBJ1-5; clone size: once; CDR3 DNA: TGTGCCAGCAGTGATGACAGGTATCAGCCCCAGCATTTT; CDR3 protein: CASSDDRYQPQHF
V gene: TRBV7-7; D gene: TRBD2; J gene: TRBJ2-3; clone size: -; CDR3 DNA: TGTGCCAGCAGCTCCGGGGGGTTGCAGTATTTT; CDR3 protein: CASSSGGLQYF
V gene: TRBV6-1; D gene: TRBD1; J gene: TRBJ2-7; clone size: -; CDR3 DNA: TGTGCCAGCAGCTCGGGACAGACGTACGAGCAGTACTTC; CDR3 protein: CASSSGQTYEQYF
V gene: TRBV7-3; D gene: TRBD1; J gene: TRBJ2-1; clone size: once; CDR3 DNA: TGTGCCAGCAGCACCGGGACAGGGAGGTACAATGAGCAGTTCTTC; CDR3 protein: CASSTGTGRYNEQFF
V gene: TRBV5-1; D gene: -; J gene: TRBJ2-5; clone size: once; CDR3 DNA: TGCGCCAGCAGCTTGGCCGATGCCGGAGGTGAGACCCAGTACTTC; CDR3 protein: CASSLADAGGETQYF
V gene: TRBV9; D gene: TRBD2; J gene: TRBJ2-2; clone size: -; CDR3 DNA: TGTGCCTCCCTGAGGGAGCGGGAGAACACCGGGGAGCTGTTTTTT; CDR3 protein: CASLRERENTGELFF
V gene: TRBV9; D gene: TRBD1; J gene: TRBJ2-7; clone size: -; CDR3 DNA: TGTGCCAGCAGCGTAGACAACAGGGGGCGGGCCGAGCAGTACTTC; CDR3 protein: CASSVDNRGRAEQYF
V gene: TRBV10-2; D gene: TRBD2; J gene: TRBJ2-7; clone size: -; CDR3 DNA: TGCGCCAGTTCTAGCGGGGTCTCCTACGAGCAGTACTTC; CDR3 protein: CASSSGVSYEQYF
V gene: TRBV27; D gene: -; J gene: TRBJ1-5; clone size: -; CDR3 DNA: TGTGCCAGCAGGCAGGGTAGCAATCAGCCCCAGCATTTT; CDR3 protein: CASRQGSNQPQHF
V gene: TRBV27; D gene: -; J gene: TRBJ2-6; clone size: -; CDR3 DNA: TGTGCCAGCAGTTTTCAGGGGAAAGGTGGGGCCAACGTCCTGACTTTC; CDR3 protein: CASSFQGKGGANVLTF
V gene: TRBV5-1; D gene: TRBD1; J gene: TRBJ2-3; clone size: medium-sized; CDR3 DNA: TGCGCCAGCAGCTTGGGGGGACAGGGAGCCACAGATACGCAGTATTTT; CDR3 protein: CASSLGGQGATDTQYF
V gene: TRBV9; D gene: TRBD2; J gene: TRBJ2-2; clone size: -; CDR3 DNA: TGTGCCAGCAGCGTAGGTTTGGGGACTAGCGGCAACACCGGGGAGCTGTTTTTT; CDR3 protein: CASSVGLGTSGNTGELFF
V gene: TRBV14; D gene: -; J gene: TRBJ1-2; clone size: -; CDR3 DNA: TGTGCCAGCAGCCAGACAGGAGCCCTACGATATGGCTACACCTTC; CDR3 protein: CASSQTGALRYGYTF
V gene: TRBV5-1; D gene: TRBD2; J gene: TRBJ2-7; clone size: once; CDR3 DNA: TGCGCCAGCAGCTTGCAACCCCGGGAGGGCTTCTCCTACGAGCAGTACTTC; CDR3 protein: CASSLQPREGFSYEQYF
V gene: TRBV5-4; D gene: -; J gene: TRBJ2-7; clone size: -; CDR3 DNA: TGTGCCAGCAGCTCTAGTTTGGGGCCCTACGAGCAGTACTTC; CDR3 protein: CASSSSLGPYEQYF
V gene: TRBV30; D gene: TRBD1; J gene: TRBJ1-5; clone size: -; CDR3 DNA: TGTGCCTGGAGCCAGGGACAGCGGAGCAATCAGCCCCAGCATTTT; CDR3 protein: CAWSQGQRSNQPQHF
V gene: TRBV10-3; D gene: -; J gene: TRBJ2-3; clone size: -; CDR3 DNA: TGTGCCATCAGCCCGGGAAGCGATACGCAGTATTTT; CDR3 protein: CAISPGSDTQYF
V gene: TRBV7-2; D gene: TRBD2; J gene: TRBJ2-7; clone size: -; CDR3 DNA: TGTGCCAGCAGCTCGATACGGGCTAGCGGGTTCTACGAGCAGTACTTC; CDR3 protein: CASSSIRASGFYEQYF
V gene: TRBV6-5; D gene: -; J gene: TRBJ1-2; clone size: few; CDR3 DNA: TGTGCCAGCAGCCAGGGCCACTATGGCTACACCTTC; CDR3 protein: CASSQGHYGYTF
V gene: TRBV9; D gene: TRBD2; J gene: TRBJ2-7; clone size: -; CDR3 DNA: TGTGCCAGCAGCGTAGCGGCGGGAGGCTACGAGCAGTACTTC; CDR3 protein: CASSVAAGGYEQYF
V gene: TRBV30; D gene: TRBD1; J gene: TRBJ1-3; clone size: -; CDR3 DNA: TGTGCCTGGGAGGGGGCGGGAAACACCATATATTTT; CDR3 protein: CAWEGAGNTIYF
V gene: TRBV19; D gene: -; J gene: TRBJ2-3; clone size: -; CDR3 DNA: TGTGCCAGTAGTATAGTAGGGGACATCCTCACAGATACGCAGTATTTT; CDR3 protein: CASSIVGDILTDTQYF
V gene: TRBV30; D gene: -; J gene: TRBJ2-1; clone size: -; CDR3 DNA: TGTGCCTGGAGTCAACGGGATGAGCAGTTCTTC; CDR3 protein: CAWSQRDEQFF
V gene: TRBV5-6; D gene: TRBD2; J gene: TRBJ2-3; clone size: -; CDR3 DNA: TGTGCCAGCAGCTTGATTAGCGGGAGGGTCGATACGCAGTATTTT; CDR3 protein: CASSLISGRVDTQYF
V gene: TRBV7-2; D gene: TRBD2; J gene: TRBJ2-1; clone size: -; CDR3 DNA: TGTGCCAGCAGCTGGCGGGGGGGCCGGTATGAGCAGTTCTTC; CDR3 protein: CASSWRGGRYEQFF
V gene: TRBV30; D gene: TRBD1; J gene: TRBJ2-5; clone size: -; CDR3 DNA: TGTGCCTGGAGTCCGGACAGGGGGTACCAAGAGACCCAGTACTTC; CDR3 protein: CAWSPDRGYQETQYF
V gene: TRBV5-4; D gene: -; J gene: TRBJ1-1; clone size: -; CDR3 DNA: TGTGCCAGCAGCTTGGAAGCTGGGCCGCTAATCACTGAAGCTTTCTTT; CDR3 protein: CASSLEAGPLITEAFF
V gene: TRBV6-6; D gene: -; J gene: TRBJ1-4; clone size: -; CDR3 DNA: TGTGCCAGCAGGAGCCTCAATGAAAAACTGTTTTTT; CDR3 protein: CASRSLNEKLFF
V gene: TRBV30; D gene: TRBD2; J gene: TRBJ2-7; clone size: -; CDR3 DNA: TGTGCCTGGAGTCCGACCGGGACTAAGGCCTACGAGCAGTACTTC; CDR3 protein: CAWSPTGTKAYEQYF
V gene: TRBV19; D gene: -; J gene: TRBJ2-2; clone size: -; CDR3 DNA: TGTGCCAGTAGACAGCGGGTAGGGCCGAACACCGGGGAGCTGTTTTTT; CDR3 protein: CASRQRVGPNTGELFF
V gene: TRBV5-1; D gene: TRBD2; J gene: TRBJ2-1; clone size: -; CDR3 DNA: TGCGCCAGCAGCAGTAGCGGGAGCTCCTACAATGAGCAGTTCTTC; CDR3 protein: CASSSSGSSYNEQFF
V gene: TRBV5-4; D gene: TRBD1; J gene: TRBJ2-7; clone size: -; CDR3 DNA: TGTGCCAGCAGCTTGGCCCACAGGGGGCACGAGCAGTACTTC; CDR3 protein: CASSLAHRGHEQYF
V gene: TRBV14; D gene: TRBD2; J gene: TRBJ2-7; clone size: -; CDR3 DNA: TGTGCCAGCAGCCACCGAGGACTAGCGGGAACCGAGCAGTACTTC; CDR3 protein: CASSHRGLAGTEQYF
V gene: TRBV2; D gene: -; J gene: TRBJ1-4; clone size: -; CDR3 DNA: TGTGCCAGCAGTGGGACAGTTGCAACTAATGAAAAACTGTTTTTT; CDR3 protein: CASSGTVATNEKLFF
V gene: TRBV28; D gene: -; J gene: TRBJ1-2; clone size: -; CDR3 DNA: TGTGCCAGCAGTTTAAAGGCGGGAAACTATGGCTACACCTTC; CDR3 protein: CASSLKAGNYGYTF
V gene: TRBV19; D gene: TRBD2; J gene: TRBJ2-1; clone size: -; CDR3 DNA: TGTGCCAGTAGTATTGGTACTAGCGGGAGGTCCTACAATGAGCAGTTCTTC; CDR3 protein: CASSIGTSGRSYNEQFF
V gene: TRBV14; D gene: -; J gene: TRBJ1-5; clone size: -; CDR3 DNA: TGTGCCAGCAGCCCAGCCGGGAATTCGAATCAGCCCCAGCATTTT; CDR3 protein: CASSPAGNSNQPQHF
V gene: TRBV7-2; D gene: -; J gene: TRBJ1-2; clone size: -; CDR3 DNA: TGTGCCAGCAGGCCTCCAGGGTATTCCTATGGCTACACCTTC; CDR3 protein: CASRPPGYSYGYTF
V gene: TRBV28; D gene: TRBD1; J gene: TRBJ2-3; clone size: -; CDR3 DNA: TGTGCCAGCAGTTTAGCGGGACAGGGCACAGATACGCAGTATTTT; CDR3 protein: CASSLAGQGTDTQYF
V gene: TRBV6-6; D gene: -; J gene: TRBJ1-3; clone size: -; CDR3 DNA: TGTGCCAGCAGTCCGGGACTTTCCTCTGGAAACACCATATATTTT; CDR3 protein: CASSPGLSSGNTIYF
V gene: TRBV5-6; D gene: TRBD1; J gene: TRBJ2-3; clone size: once; CDR3 DNA: TGTGCCAGCAGCTCGGCCGGGACAGAGAACACAGATACGCAGTATTTT; CDR3 protein: CASSSAGTENTDTQYF
V gene: TRBV5-1; D gene: TRBD1; J gene: TRBJ1-3; clone size: -; CDR3 DNA: TGCGCCAGCAGCTTGCGACAGGGGGCGCCTGGAAACACCATATATTTT; CDR3 protein: CASSLRQGAPGNTIYF
V gene: TRBV7-2; D gene: -; J gene: TRBJ1-2; clone size: once; CDR3 DNA: TGTGCCAGCAGCTTAGAAGGGGAAGAGGGCTACACCTTC; CDR3 protein: CASSLEGEEGYTF
V gene: TRBV6-1; D gene: -; J gene: TRBJ2-7; clone size: -; CDR3 DNA: TGTGCCAGCAGTGAATCCGTGACAGGCTCTTTCTACGAGCAGTACTTC; CDR3 protein: CASSESVTGSFYEQYF
V gene: TRBV6-5; D gene: -; J gene: TRBJ1-6; clone size: -; CDR3 DNA: TGTGCCAGCAGTTACTTCGGGGGTTCCTATAATTCACCCCTCCACTTT; CDR3 protein: CASSYFGGSYNSPLHF
V gene: TRBV28; D gene: TRBD1; J gene: TRBJ2-7; clone size: -; CDR3 DNA: TGTGCCAGCAGGGACAGGGGCTACGAGCAGTACTTC; CDR3 protein: CASRDRGYEQYF
V gene: TRBV6-5; D gene: -; J gene: TRBJ1-3; clone size: -; CDR3 DNA: TGTGCCAGCAGTTACTCGACGGGCTCTGGAAACACCATATATTTT; CDR3 protein: CASSYSTGSGNTIYF
V gene: TRBV13; D gene: TRBD1; J gene: TRBJ2-5; clone size: -; CDR3 DNA: TGTGCCAGCAGCTCGATGCTACAGGACAGGCAAGAGACCCAGTACTTC; CDR3 protein: CASSSMLQDRQETQYF
V gene: TRBV9; D gene: -; J gene: TRBJ1-1; clone size: -; CDR3 DNA: TGTGCCAGCAGCCCTTATGGGGACACCATTAATGAAGCTTTCTTT; CDR3 protein: CASSPYGDTINEAFF
V gene: TRBV7-2; D gene: TRBD2; J gene: TRBJ2-3; clone size: -; CDR3 DNA: TGTGCCAGCAGCTTAGTCGGCGGGAGGTCAAATACGCAGTATTTT; CDR3 protein: CASSLVGGRSNTQYF
V gene: TRBV9; D gene: -; J gene: TRBJ2-3; clone size: -; CDR3 DNA: TGTGCCAGCAGCGACGGGGGAGTCCCCACAGATACGCAGTATTTT; CDR3 protein: CASSDGGVPTDTQYF
V gene: TRBV23-1; D gene: TRBD1; J gene: TRBJ2-2; clone size: -; CDR3 DNA: TGCGCCAGCAGTCAATCGAAGGGACAGGCGAACACCGGGGAGCTGTTTTTT; CDR3 protein: CASSQSKGQANTGELFF